Detailed here is one T cell receptor beta chain. Original analysis: Amplification with reference gene primers provided the estimates of nucleated cell counts. The table came from immunoSEQ multiplex PCR; TCRdb's copy has only in-frame clones and leaves some out. V and J calls and clone size come straight from that table; D and trimming were deduced from the DNA. The table includes about 260,000 clones, around nine tenths detected once. The data belong to a study of blood T cell repertoires in COVID-19. Overall study: Sites in the United States, Italy and Spain provided acute and convalescent COVID-19 samples. Sample material is recorded as cDNA or gDNA derived from T cells, B-cell-depleted T cells, or PBMCs.

With 2 bases clipped from V and 2 bases from J, the junction kept 2 bases outside the gene matches. The CDR3 covers 14 residues. Germline V gives CDR1 MNHEY, CDR2 SVGAGI. Seattle patient enrollment occurred during active infection, with longitudinal follow-up thereafter. This receptor was identified in a woman in her sixties with COVID-19, enrolled during active disease. V is TRBV6-5 and J is TRBJ2-7, with 8 nucleotides matching TRBD1. Sequenced: peripheral blood. The CDR3: CASSYDRGAYEQYF. For the CDR3, the DNA is TGTGCCAGCAGTTACGACAGGGGCGCCTACGAGCAGTACTTC.